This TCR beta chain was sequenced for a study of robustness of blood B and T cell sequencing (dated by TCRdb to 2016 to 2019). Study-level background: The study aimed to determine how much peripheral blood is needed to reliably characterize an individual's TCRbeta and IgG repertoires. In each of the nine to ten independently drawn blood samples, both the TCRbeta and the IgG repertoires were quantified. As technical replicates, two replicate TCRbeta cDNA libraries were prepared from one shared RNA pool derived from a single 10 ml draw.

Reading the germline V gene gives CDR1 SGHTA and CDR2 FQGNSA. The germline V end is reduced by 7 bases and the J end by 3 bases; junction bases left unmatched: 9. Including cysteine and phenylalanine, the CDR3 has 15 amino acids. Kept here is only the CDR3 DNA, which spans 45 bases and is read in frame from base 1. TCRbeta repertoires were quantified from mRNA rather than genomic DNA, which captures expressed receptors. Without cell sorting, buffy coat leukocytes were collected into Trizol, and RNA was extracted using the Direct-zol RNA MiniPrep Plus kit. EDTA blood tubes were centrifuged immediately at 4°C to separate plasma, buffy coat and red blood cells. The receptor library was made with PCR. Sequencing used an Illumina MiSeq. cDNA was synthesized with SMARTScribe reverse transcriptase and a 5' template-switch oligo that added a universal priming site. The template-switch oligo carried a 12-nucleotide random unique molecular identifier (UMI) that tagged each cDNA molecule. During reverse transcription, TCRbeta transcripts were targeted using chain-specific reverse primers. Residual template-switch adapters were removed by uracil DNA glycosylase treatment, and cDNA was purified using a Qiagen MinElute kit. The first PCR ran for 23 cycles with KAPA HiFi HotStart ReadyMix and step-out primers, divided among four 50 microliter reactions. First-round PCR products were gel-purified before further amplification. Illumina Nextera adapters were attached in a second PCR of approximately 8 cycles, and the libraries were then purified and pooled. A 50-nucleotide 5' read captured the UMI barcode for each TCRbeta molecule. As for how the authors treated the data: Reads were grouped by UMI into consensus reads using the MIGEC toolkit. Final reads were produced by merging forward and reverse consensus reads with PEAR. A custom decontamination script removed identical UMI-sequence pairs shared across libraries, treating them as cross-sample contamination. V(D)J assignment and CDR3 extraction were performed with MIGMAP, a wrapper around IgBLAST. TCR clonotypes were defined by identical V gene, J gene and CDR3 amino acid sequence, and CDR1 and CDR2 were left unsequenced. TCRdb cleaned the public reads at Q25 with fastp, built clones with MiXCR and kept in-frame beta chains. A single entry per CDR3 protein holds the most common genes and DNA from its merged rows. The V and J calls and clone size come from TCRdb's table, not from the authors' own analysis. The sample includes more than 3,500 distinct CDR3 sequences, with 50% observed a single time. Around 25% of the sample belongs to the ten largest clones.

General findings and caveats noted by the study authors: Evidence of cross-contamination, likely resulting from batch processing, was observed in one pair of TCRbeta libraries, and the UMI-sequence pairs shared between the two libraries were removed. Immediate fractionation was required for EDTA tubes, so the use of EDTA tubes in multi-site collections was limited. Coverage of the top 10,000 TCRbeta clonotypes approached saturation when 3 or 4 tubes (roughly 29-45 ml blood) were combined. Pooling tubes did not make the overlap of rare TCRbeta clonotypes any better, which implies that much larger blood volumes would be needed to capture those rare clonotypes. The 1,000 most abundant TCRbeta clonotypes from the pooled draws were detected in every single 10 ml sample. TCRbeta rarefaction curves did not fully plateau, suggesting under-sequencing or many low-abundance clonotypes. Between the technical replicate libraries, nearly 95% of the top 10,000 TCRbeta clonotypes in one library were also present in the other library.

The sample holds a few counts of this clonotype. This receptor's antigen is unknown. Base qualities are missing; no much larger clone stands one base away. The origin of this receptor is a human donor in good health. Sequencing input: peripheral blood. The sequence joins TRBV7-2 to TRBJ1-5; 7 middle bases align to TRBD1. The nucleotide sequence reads TGTGCCAGCACCAGGGGGGGCCGCAACAATCAGCCCCAGCATTTT. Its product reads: CASTRGGRNNQPQHF.